The rows below give T cell receptor beta chains drawn from one sample of a study of shared clonotypes between healthy human individuals. Assay: immunoSEQ multiplex PCR; the TCRdb copy retains only in-frame clones and omits some. The data contain about 1.5 million clones, 95% to 99% of them singletons. Sequences were obtained from naive CD4+ T cells sorted from blood. The receptors shown here come from a young man in good health. The CDR3 runs from the conserved cysteine through the conserved F or W. The D gene is left open where the match is weak. Where a row states a size, it is once, few, many or the class of an expanded clone; other rows omit it.

abundance | d_gene | j_gene | v_gene | CDR3aa
once | - | TRBJ2-4 | TRBV20-1 | CSALLNIQYF
once | TRBD1 | TRBJ2-3 | TRBV29-1 | CSVPPGQGTDTQYF
- | - | TRBJ1-1 | TRBV7-2 | CASSFLQFGPEAFF
- | - | TRBJ1-5 | TRBV7-6 | CASSLVTGQPQHF
- | TRBD2 | TRBJ2-7 | TRBV7-9 | CASSFPRTSASQIYEQYF
- | - | TRBJ1-1 | TRBV28 | CASSFFSLAWARFTEAFF
- | - | TRBJ2-5 | TRBV7-2 | CASSAQRETQYF
- | - | TRBJ2-7 | TRBV19 | CASRRGYEQYF
- | - | TRBJ2-7 | TRBV7-9 | CASSLARSEQYF
once | TRBD2 | TRBJ2-3 | TRBV28 | CASNGGLAGRDTQYF
- | - | TRBJ1-2 | TRBV6-1 | CASSELVYYGYTF
- | - | TRBJ2-7 | TRBV19 | CASSPTKRSSYEQYF
- | TRBD1 | TRBJ2-7 | TRBV7-2 | CASRLRQGSGEQYF
- | - | TRBJ2-3 | TRBV6-4 | CASSDSLYTDTQYF
- | - | TRBJ1-2 | TRBV5-5 | CASSLEGRYGYTF
- | - | TRBJ2-1 | TRBV10-2 | CASNPREGAMGAYNEQFF
- | - | TRBJ1-1 | TRBV9 | CASSVLPNPSMNTEAFF
- | - | TRBJ1-5 | TRBV28 | CASGLTGGLAGQPQHF
- | - | TRBJ2-1 | TRBV30 | CAWSATLWGTGNEQFF
once | - | TRBJ2-1 | TRBV27 | CASSFGDQSYNEQFF
- | TRBD1 | TRBJ2-7 | TRBV7-8 | CASSIGTGAYEQYF
- | TRBD1 | TRBJ1-5 | TRBV6-1 | CATWPGGTQPQHF
- | - | TRBJ2-5 | TRBV11-2 | CASSGRQETQYF
- | - | TRBJ2-1 | TRBV25-1 | CASSIHRAGNEQFF
- | TRBD1 | TRBJ1-1 | TRBV29-1 | CSADRGMNTEAFF
once | - | TRBJ1-5 | TRBV2 | CASSDRDQPQHF
- | TRBD2 | TRBJ2-7 | TRBV7-9 | CASSVGTRTTYEQYF
- | - | TRBJ2-6 | TRBV19 | CASRRGINSGANVLTF
- | - | TRBJ1-5 | TRBV27 | CASSLFGGGDSNQPQHF
- | - | TRBJ2-3 | TRBV28 | CASTIPGADFKDTQYF
- | TRBD2 | TRBJ2-3 | TRBV7-2 | CASSLQGMAGGTTDTQYF
- | - | TRBJ2-3 | TRBV19 | CASSIREGDTQYF
- | - | TRBJ1-5 | TRBV4-2 | CASSQSRGVQPQHF
- | - | TRBJ1-3 | TRBV9 | CASSGQAWSSGNTIYF
- | TRBD2 | TRBJ2-1 | TRBV11-2 | CASSLNSGRGYEQFF
- | - | TRBJ2-7 | TRBV28 | CASSRPQSVQYF
- | - | TRBJ2-5 | TRBV11-2 | CASSSKMGARGAGTQYF
- | TRBD1 | TRBJ2-5 | TRBV5-1 | CASSSGQAVQETQYF
- | - | TRBJ2-1 | TRBV10-2 | CASSVNSEQFF
- | - | TRBJ1-5 | TRBV25-1 | CASSASSNQPQHF
- | TRBD2 | TRBJ2-7 | TRBV5-1 | CASRWWQGRTSGSYEQYF
- | - | TRBJ2-1 | TRBV11-2 | CASSLPGARDEQFF
- | TRBD1 | TRBJ2-7 | TRBV5-5 | CASSPRTGTYEQYF
once | - | TRBJ2-5 | TRBV5-1 | CASSMEGQETQYF
- | - | TRBJ2-7 | TRBV5-6 | CASSFISKISYEQYF
- | - | TRBJ2-1 | TRBV15 | CATSGIAAYNEQFF
- | TRBD1 | TRBJ1-1 | TRBV19 | CASSMATGFNTEAFF
- | - | TRBJ1-3 | TRBV2 | CASSPTGRDGNTIYF
- | TRBD1 | TRBJ2-5 | TRBV7-2 | CASSMGQGARETQYF
- | - | TRBJ2-1 | TRBV10-3 | CAISVLGQGFGNEQFF
- | - | TRBJ2-7 | TRBV18 | CASSGQDEQYF